This is a list of T cell receptor beta chains from one sample in a study of PD-1 blockade in mismatch repair-deficient tumors. Clones were read by immunoSEQ multiplex PCR, and TCRdb kept only the in-frame ones, dropping some. The data show about 130,000 clones, about 88% seen once. This specimen was peripheral blood, taken approximately 69 weeks after starting pembrolizumab. These receptors were taken from an adult with mismatch repair-deficient cancer. Each CDR3 is given with its conserved first and last residue. Each record gives: clone size, D gene, J gene, V gene, CDR3 DNA, CDR3 protein. A D gene is named only where the DNA matches it firmly. Part of the rows lack a size; the others show once, few, many or a class for expanded clones.

>-|-|TRBJ2-6|TRBV6-4
TGTGCCAGCAGTGACAACACGGGGGCCAACGTCCTGACTTTC
CASSDNTGANVLTF
>-|-|TRBJ2-7|TRBV7-9
TGTGCCAGCAGCCACCCTTGGGGGGGCGCGGGGTACGAGCAGTACTTC
CASSHPWGGAGYEQYF
>-|-|TRBJ2-6|TRBV28
TGTGCCAGCACTCATCGGATCGGTGACCCCTTCTCTGGGGCCAACGTCCTGACTTTC
CASTHRIGDPFSGANVLTF
>-|-|TRBJ1-2|TRBV5-4
TGTGCCAGCAGCTTGATTGGATCAGACTATGGCTACACCTTC
CASSLIGSDYGYTF
>once|TRBD1|TRBJ2-7|TRBV4-1
TGCGCCAGCAGCCAAGATTCCCAGGGGGTATACGAGCAGTACTTC
CASSQDSQGVYEQYF
>-|-|TRBJ1-2|TRBV11-3
TGTGCCAGCAGCTCCCCATCAGGAAATGGCTACACCTTC
CASSSPSGNGYTF
>-|-|TRBJ2-3|TRBV6-5
TGTGCCAGCAGGACAGTACCGCTCACAGATACGCAGTATTTT
CASRTVPLTDTQYF
>once|-|TRBJ1-1|TRBV6-5
TGTGCCAGCAGTTACAGGGGTATGAACACTGAAGCTTTCTTT
CASSYRGMNTEAFF
>-|-|TRBJ2-2|TRBV5-1
TGCGCCAGCAGCCCCCTCGAGGGAGAGTCTACCGGGGAGCTGTTTTTT
CASSPLEGESTGELFF
>-|-|TRBJ2-2|TRBV9
TGTGCCAGCAGCGTAGATGCACATCAAAACACCGGGGAGCTGTTTTTT
CASSVDAHQNTGELFF
>-|-|TRBJ2-7|TRBV6-5
TGTGCCAGCAGTTACTTAGGGGGAAGTAACGAGCAGTACTTC
CASSYLGGSNEQYF
>-|-|TRBJ2-7|TRBV29-1
TGCAGCGCCCGCCGGGACTACGAGCAGTACTTC
CSARRDYEQYF
>-|-|TRBJ2-1|TRBV19
TGTGCCAGTAGTATAGCCCGATGGCGGGTAGGTTACAATGAGCAGTTCTTC
CASSIARWRVGYNEQFF
>-|TRBD1|TRBJ1-5|TRBV19
TGTGCCAGTAGTACCGGGACAGGGAATAGTCAGCCCCAGCATTTT
CASSTGTGNSQPQHF
>once|-|TRBJ2-3|TRBV9
TGTGCCAGCAGCGGGGGCTCCTCTAGCACAGATACGCAGTATTTT
CASSGGSSSTDTQYF
>-|-|TRBJ1-4|TRBV30
TGTGCCTGGAGGAACCCGGGACGGGATAATGAAAAACTGTTTTTT
CAWRNPGRDNEKLFF
>-|-|TRBJ2-2|TRBV5-1
TGCGCCAGCAGCTTGGTTCTGGGAGAAAGCACCGGGGAGCTGTTTTTT
CASSLVLGESTGELFF
>-|TRBD1|TRBJ2-4|TRBV30
TGTGCCAGCAGGGACAGGGCCAAAAACATTCAGTACTTC
CASRDRAKNIQYF
>-|TRBD2|TRBJ2-7|TRBV28
TGTGCCAGCCCCCCCCTTAGGGGCGGGAGGGACGAGCAGTACTTC
CASPPLRGGRDEQYF
>once|-|TRBJ2-7|TRBV6-1
TGTGCCACCACAGGGCCCTACGAGCAGTACTTC
CATTGPYEQYF
>-|TRBD1|TRBJ2-3|TRBV18
TGTGCCAGCTCACCGAGGACAGGGGTGACAGATACGCAGTATTTT
CASSPRTGVTDTQYF
>-|-|TRBJ2-1|TRBV27
TGTGCCAGCAGTTTCCCAGGGGGGGGCGATGAGCAGTTCTTC
CASSFPGGGDEQFF
>-|-|TRBJ2-5|TRBV9
TGTGCCAGCACCTATAAAAGGGTAGGAAAGACCCAGTACTTC
CASTYKRVGKTQYF
>-|TRBD2|TRBJ2-5|TRBV7-2
TGTGCCAGCAGCAGCCAACTAGCGGGAGGGGAAGAGACCCAGTACTTC
CASSSQLAGGEETQYF
>-|-|TRBJ2-7|TRBV7-2
TGTGCCAGCAGCCCCAAACTTTCGGGGGCCTCCTACGAGCAGTACTTC
CASSPKLSGASYEQYF
>once|-|TRBJ1-2|TRBV6-5
TGTGCCAGCAGTTACGCAAACGTGGGCTACACCTTC
CASSYANVGYTF
>-|TRBD2|TRBJ2-1|TRBV10-2
TGCGCCAGCATGACGGGAGGAGCCAATGAGCAGTTCTTC
CASMTGGANEQFF
>-|TRBD2|TRBJ2-2|TRBV9
TGTGCCAGCAGTCCGGGGGGGATTGGAGAAAGCACCGGGGAGCTGTTTTTT
CASSPGGIGESTGELFF
>few|-|TRBJ2-7|TRBV11-3
TGTGCCAGCAGCTTACGGGGGCGATACGAGCAGTACTTC
CASSLRGRYEQYF